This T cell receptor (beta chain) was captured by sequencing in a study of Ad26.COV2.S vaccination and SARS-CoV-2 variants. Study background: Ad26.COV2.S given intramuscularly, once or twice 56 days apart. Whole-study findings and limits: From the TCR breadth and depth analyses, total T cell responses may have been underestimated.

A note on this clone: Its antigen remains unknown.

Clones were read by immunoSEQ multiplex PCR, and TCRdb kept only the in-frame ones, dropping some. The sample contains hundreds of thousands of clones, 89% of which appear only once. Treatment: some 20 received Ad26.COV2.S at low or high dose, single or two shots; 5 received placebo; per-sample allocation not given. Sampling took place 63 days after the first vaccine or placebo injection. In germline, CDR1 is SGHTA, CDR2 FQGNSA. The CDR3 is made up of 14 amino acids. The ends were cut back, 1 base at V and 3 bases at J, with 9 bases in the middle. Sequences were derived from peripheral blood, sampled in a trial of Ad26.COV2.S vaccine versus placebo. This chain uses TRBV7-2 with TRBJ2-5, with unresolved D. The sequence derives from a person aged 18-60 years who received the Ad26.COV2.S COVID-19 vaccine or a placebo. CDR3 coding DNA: TGTGCCAGCAGCTTAGAAGCCCGTGAAGAGACCCAGTACTTC. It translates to CASSLEAREETQYF.